This T cell receptor beta chain was documented in a study of T cell changes during pregnancy in multiple sclerosis. Sequencing used immunoSEQ multiplex PCR; TCRdb keeps in-frame clones, though not all of them. Here the sample spans under 45,000 clones, 89% being singletons. Germline CDR1 reads MDHEN; CDR2 reads SYDVKM. This CDR3 region has 15 residues. V dropped 7 bases and J dropped 1 base, with 15 bases sitting between them. This sequence joins TRBV28 and TRBJ2-3; possible D gene TRBD2, 6 bases. The TCR originated in a female donor with multiple sclerosis, enrolled in a pregnancy study. The source was CD4+ T cells from peripheral blood mononuclear cells, collected in the first trimester of pregnancy. Here the CDR3 reads CASIRRGGGTDTQYF. The CDR3 nucleotides read TGTGCCAGCATCAGAAGGGGCGGGGGCACAGATACGCAGTATTTT. The whole variable domain, filled in from reference TRBV28 and TRBJ2-3, reads DVKVTQSSRYLVKRTGEKVFLECVQDMDHENMFWYRQDPGLGLRLIYFSYDVKMKEKGDIPEGYSVSREKKERFSLILESASTNQTSMYLCASIRRGGGTDTQYFGPGTRLTVL.